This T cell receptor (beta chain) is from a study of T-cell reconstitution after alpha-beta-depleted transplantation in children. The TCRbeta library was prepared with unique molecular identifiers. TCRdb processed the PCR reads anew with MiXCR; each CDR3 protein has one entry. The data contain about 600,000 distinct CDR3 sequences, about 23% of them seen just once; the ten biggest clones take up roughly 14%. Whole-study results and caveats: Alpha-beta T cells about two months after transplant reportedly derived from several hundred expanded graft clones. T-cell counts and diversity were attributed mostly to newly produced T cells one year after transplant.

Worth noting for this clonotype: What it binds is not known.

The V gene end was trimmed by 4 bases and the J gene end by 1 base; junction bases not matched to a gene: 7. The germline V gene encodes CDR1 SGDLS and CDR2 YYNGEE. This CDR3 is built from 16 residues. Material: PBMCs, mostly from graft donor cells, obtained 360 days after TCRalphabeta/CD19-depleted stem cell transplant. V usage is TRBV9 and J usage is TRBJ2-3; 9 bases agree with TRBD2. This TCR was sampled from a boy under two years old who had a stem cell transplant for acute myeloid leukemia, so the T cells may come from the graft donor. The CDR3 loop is CASSPPIAGGTDTQYF. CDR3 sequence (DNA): TGTGCCAGCAGCCCCCCCATAGCGGGGGGCACAGATACGCAGTATTTT.